This passage covers 8 T cell receptor beta chains from one sample sequenced in a study of blood T cell repertoires in COVID-19. TCRdb's copy holds only in-frame clones and misses some; the assay was immunoSEQ multiplex PCR. The table has some 300,000 clones, approximately 91% seen once. Sequencing was performed on PBMCs or T cells enriched from blood (not recorded which). The receptors shown here come from a woman in her 40s who had recovered from COVID-19.

The chain uses TRBV2 and TRBJ1-3, with 12 bases lining up with TRBD1. The CDR3 runs to 15 residues. J gave up 5 bases and V 5 bases, and 4 bases lay outside the gene matches. CDR1 is SNHLY, CDR2 FYNNEI, per germline. For the CDR3, the DNA is TGTGCCAGCAGTTGGGACAGGGGGCAGAGAAACACCATATATTTT. The encoded protein is CASSWDRGQRNTIYF.

This chain joins TRBV7-9 and TRBJ1-6; D perhaps matches TRBD1 (5 bases). With 2 bases removed from V and 8 bases from J, the gap between germline ends came to 10 bases. From germline, CDR1 is SEHNR and CDR2 FQNEAQ (reference sequence). The CDR3 is 14 residues long. CDR3 DNA sequence: TGTGCCAGCAGCTTAACAGGAGATTATTCACCCCTCCACTTT. Translation gives CASSLTGDYSPLHF.

The chain uses TRBV4-1 and TRBJ2-1; D may be TRBD2 (6 bases). Trimming took off 1 base at V and 7 bases at J, with 11 bases between the two ends. In germline, CDR1 is MGHRA, CDR2 YSYEKL. This CDR3 has 14 amino acids. The CDR3 spells CASSQAAGRNEQFF. CDR3 nucleotides: TGCGCCAGCAGCCAAGCTGCGGGAAGGAATGAGCAGTTCTTC.

The J gene is TRBJ2-5, the V gene TRBV3-1 (or the pseudogene TRBV3-2), with TRBD2 as a possible D gene (6 bases). The germline CDR1 and CDR2 sequences are LGHDT and YNNKEL (reference sequence). This CDR3 is built from 13 residues. V gave up 8 bases and J gave up 1 base, with 11 bases separating them. The CDR3 bases are TGTGCCAGCTCTCGGGGGACCCAAGAGACCCAGTACTTC. It specifies CASSRGTQETQYF.

The V call is TRBV7-6, the J call TRBJ1-1; D unresolved. The CDR3 is made up of 13 amino acids. Germline loops: CDR1 SGHVS, CDR2 FNYEAQ. Trimming shortened V by 2 bases and J by 4 bases, and 8 bases separated the two germline ends. CDR3 region: CASSLRGSTEAFF. In DNA, the CDR3 is TGTGCCAGCAGCTTACGAGGTTCCACTGAAGCTTTCTTT.

The chain carries TRBV4-1 and TRBJ2-5, with 7 nucleotides matching TRBD1. V lost 4 bases to trimming and J lost 9 bases; unmatched junction nucleotides: 8. Germline V lookup: CDR1 MGHRA, CDR2 YSYEKL. This CDR3 spans 13 amino acids. The CDR3 loop reads CASSRDRLGSQYF. The CDR3 bases are TGCGCCAGCAGCCGGGACAGACTCGGGTCCCAGTACTTC.

The chain uses TRBV10-2 and TRBJ2-1; TRBD2 aligns across 8 bases. V gave up 0 bases and J gave up 4 bases; unmatched junction bases: 8. This CDR3 contains 17 residues. Germline lookup yields CDR1 WSHSY and CDR2 SAAADI. CDR3 amino acids: CASSESVLTGGYNEQFF. In DNA form, the CDR3 reads TGCGCCAGCAGTGAGTCAGTATTAACGGGGGGGTACAATGAGCAGTTCTTC.

J is TRBJ1-2 and V is TRBV7-9, with a weak D call TRBD1 (5 bases). The V gene lost 5 bases and the J gene lost 4 bases, with 14 bases spanning the gap. Looked up from germline, CDR1 is SEHNR and CDR2 is FQNEAQ (reference sequence). The CDR3 sequence is 14 residues long. The CDR3 bases are TGTGCCAGCAGCCAATGGCAGGGAAGCTATGGCTACACCTTC. Translating it yields CASSQWQGSYGYTF.